The 29 T cell receptor beta chains given below trace back to one sample, sequenced in a study of T cell responses to AZD1222 COVID-19 vaccine (dated by TCRdb to the early 2020s). This sample's time point label indicates: baseline before first vaccination. The method was the immunoSEQ multiplex PCR assay. The table comes from immuneACCESS by way of TCRdb, which keeps in-frame sequences with V and J called. Part of the clones is missing from these tables; in studies checked, under half for an unresolved V gene and the rest for unknown reasons. For this sample there are 150,000 to 180,000 clones; around 89% appear just once. The ten largest clones capture less than 3.5% of the sample. The specimen comprised peripheral blood, sampled on day 0 of AZD1222 vaccination. The source of these receptors is an adult in good health.

As DNA, the CDR3 is TGTGCCAGCAGCTTAGTGAGTAGCGGGGTTAGCACAGATACGCAGTATTTT. Encoded protein: CASSLVSSGVSTDTQYF. The J gene is TRBJ2-3, the V gene TRBV7-2, with TRBD2 matching over 8 bases. This CDR3 region has 17 residues. V trimming: 1 base; J trimming: 0 bases; junction bases outside the gene matches: 6. CDR1 is SGHTA and CDR2 is FQGNSA in the germline V gene.

The chain has TRBV6-5 and TRBJ2-1; TRBD2 aligns across 7 bases. CDR3 length: 13 residues. CDR1 is MNHEY, CDR2 SVGAGI, per germline. V shed 6 bases and J 7 bases; nucleotides not matched to a gene: 6. This chain's CDR3 is CASRLLAPNEQFF. The CDR3 DNA sequence: TGTGCCAGCAGGCTACTAGCGCCGAATGAGCAGTTCTTC.

The chain employs TRBV7-9 and TRBJ2-1; D is perhaps TRBD1 (5 bases). Per germline, CDR1 SEHNR and CDR2 FQNEAQ (reference sequence). Trimming took off 2 bases at V and 5 bases at J, with 10 bases between the two ends. This CDR3 comprises 14 residues. The CDR3 spells CASSLSTEHNEQFF. The DNA for the CDR3 is TGTGCCAGCAGCTTATCGACAGAACACAATGAGCAGTTCTTC.

This clone was detected only once. V usage is TRBV7-9 and J usage is TRBJ1-4; D possibly corresponds to TRBD1 (6 bases). Germline V CDR1 and CDR2: SEHNR, FQNEAQ (reference sequence). The V end was cut by 1 base, the J end by 8 bases, with 14 bases between. This CDR3 is built from 15 residues. The CDR3 bases are TGTGCCAGCAGCTTAGTCGGGGGCGCGGGGGAAAAACTGTTTTTT. This gives the protein CASSLVGGAGEKLFF. The variable domain in full, completed from reference TRBV7-9 and TRBJ1-4, reads DTGVSQNPRHKITKRGQNVTFRCDPISEHNRLYWYRQTLGQGPEFLTYFQNEAQLEKSRLLSDRFSAERPKGSFSTLEIQRTEQGDSAMYLCASSLVGGAGEKLFFGSGTQLSVL.

The chain couples TRBV6-5 to TRBJ1-4, with D perhaps TRBD1 (5 bases). The CDR3 runs 14 residues. Germline V gene sequence: CDR1 MNHEY, CDR2 SVGAGI. V gave up 2 bases and J gave up 5 bases, with 9 bases separating them. Written as DNA, the CDR3 is TGTGCCAGCAGTTACGGGGACCCAAATGAAAAACTGTTTTTT. Residues: CASSYGDPNEKLFF.

The chain links TRBV12-2 to TRBJ2-7; the DNA was not used to check the table's D call, TRBD1. TRBV12-2 is a listed pseudogene. The CDR3 sequence is 14 residues long. In DNA form, the CDR3 reads TGTGCAAGTCGCTCGCCACAGGGAACCTACGAGCAGTACTTC. Protein sequence: CASRSPQGTYEQYF.

This chain links TRBV11-2 with TRBJ2-5; D tentatively fits TRBD1 or TRBD2 (5 bases each). The germline CDR1 and CDR2 sequences are SGHAT and FQNNGV. CDR3 length equals 15 residues. Trimming took off 0 bases at V and 1 base at J, with 9 bases between the two ends. CDR3 region: CASSLDWGPQETQYF. CDR3 sequence (DNA): TGTGCCAGCAGCTTAGATTGGGGACCCCAAGAGACCCAGTACTTC.

V usage is TRBV5-8 and J usage is TRBJ1-5; perhaps TRBD1 as D (5 bases). V lost 4 bases and J lost 1, with 21 bases in between. Germline CDR1 and CDR2: SGHTS and YDEGEE. This CDR3 is built from 18 residues. The DNA for the CDR3 is TGTGCCAGCAGCATCAACCAGCTAGGACATCTAAGCAATCAGCCCCAGCATTTT. It is translated as CASSINQLGHLSNQPQHF.

The chain carries TRBV6-6 and TRBJ1-1; TRBD1 matches at 7 bases. This CDR3 contains 15 residues. CDR1 MNHNY and CDR2 SVGAGI come from the germline V gene (reference sequence). The J segment lost 5 bases and the V segment lost 2 bases, leaving 8 bases of the junction unmatched. The CDR3 DNA sequence: TGTGCCAGCAGTTACATCGACAGGGTGGGGACTGAAGCTTTCTTT. It translates to CASSYIDRVGTEAFF.

This clone was seen at least ten times. The CDR3 spells CASSLGGGPVNTEAFF. CDR3 DNA sequence: TGTGCCAGCAGCTTAGGAGGGGGGCCCGTGAACACTGAAGCTTTCTTT. The chain uses TRBV7-2 and TRBJ1-1; TRBD1 might be the D (6 bases). Trimming cost V 1 base and J 0 bases, with 12 bases left between them. Germline V CDR1 and CDR2: SGHTA, FQGNSA. The CDR3 totals 16 residues.

The rearrangement uses TRBV19 and TRBJ1-5; TRBD1 matches at 9 bases. Germline V gene sequence: CDR1 LNHDA, CDR2 SQIVND (reference sequence). With 4 bases clipped from V and 5 bases from J, the junction kept 12 bases outside the gene matches. The CDR3 runs to 17 residues. The CDR3 region has the DNA TGTGCCAGTAGTACCCTACCCGGACAGGGGATGGATCAGCCCCAGCATTTT. Its translation: CASSTLPGQGMDQPQHF.

This chain links TRBV6-1 with TRBJ2-7; D uncertain. V was shortened by 4 bases and J by 0 bases, with 16 bases between the two germline ends. Germline loops: CDR1 MNHNS, CDR2 SASEGT. This CDR3 has 16 amino acids. The chain's CDR3 is CASSASWGVGSYEQYF. The CDR3 coding sequence is TGTGCCAGCAGTGCCTCGTGGGGTGTCGGCTCCTACGAGCAGTACTTC.

The J gene is TRBJ2-7, the V gene TRBV19, with D maybe TRBD2 (5 bases). Deletions cut 5 bases from V and 0 bases from J, with 14 bases between. CDR1 and CDR2 (germline): LNHDA, SQIVND (reference sequence). This CDR3 is 15 amino acids long. The DNA for the CDR3 is TGTGCCAGTAGTGTCGGACTCGCCAGCTCCTACGAGCAGTACTTC. The encoded protein is CASSVGLASSYEQYF. Supplemented by reference TRBV19 and TRBJ2-7, the full variable domain reads DGGITQSPKYLFRKEGQNVTLSCEQNLNHDAMYWYRQDPGQGLRLIYYSQIVNDFQKGDIAEGYSVSREKKESFPLTVTSAQKNPTAFYLCASSVGLASSYEQYFGPGTRLTVT.

This chain links TRBV24-1 with TRBJ2-1; TRBD2 aligns across 12 bases. The junction had 7 bases not matched to a gene; V was cut back by 4 bases and J by 7 bases. The germline V gene has CDR1 KGHDR and CDR2 SFDVKD. The CDR3 covers 16 residues. CDR3 nucleotide sequence: TGTGCCACCAGTGACTTTACTAGCGGGGGGTGGAATGAGCAGTTCTTC. Translated: CATSDFTSGGWNEQFF.

This clone has only a few counts. The chain employs TRBV7-2 and TRBJ2-2; D may correspond to TRBD1 or TRBD2 (5 bases each). The CDR3 runs to 14 residues. Trimming removed 6 bases from V and 6 bases from J, with 14 bases in between. Germline loops: CDR1 SGHTA, CDR2 FQGNSA. In DNA form, the CDR3 reads TGTGCCAGCAGACGAAATCAGGGACCCGGGGAGCTGTTTTTT. It yields the protein CASRRNQGPGELFF. The full variable domain, its missing parts supplied by reference TRBV7-2 and TRBJ2-2, is GAGVSQSPSNKVTEKGKDVELRCDPISGHTALYWYRQSLGQGLEFLIYFQGNSAPDKSGLPSDRFSAERTGGSVSTLTIQRTQQEDSAVYLCASRRNQGPGELFFGEGSRLTVL.

The chain employs TRBV5-4 and TRBJ2-7; the D gene is possibly TRBD1 (6 bases). CDR1 and CDR2 (germline): SGHNT, YYREEE (reference sequence). The length of the CDR3 is 14 residues. V lost 0 bases, J lost 0 bases, and 7 bases lay in between. CDR3 residues: CASSLDRVSYEQYF. CDR3 bases: TGTGCCAGCAGCTTGGACAGGGTCTCCTACGAGCAGTACTTC.

The V call is TRBV5-1, the J call TRBJ1-6; possible D gene TRBD1, 6 bases. The CDR3 covers 14 residues. The germline V gene encodes CDR1 SGHRS and CDR2 YFSETQ. Trimming removed 0 bases from V and 9 bases from J, with 10 bases in between. CDR3: CASSLAGRGSPLHF. Here the CDR3 DNA reads TGCGCCAGCAGCTTGGCGGGCAGGGGTTCACCCCTCCACTTT.

This clone showed up just once. This rearrangement joins TRBV5-8 to TRBJ2-7; 7 nucleotides line up with TRBD1. J was trimmed by 0 bases and V by 5 bases; bases with no gene match: 8. Germline V CDR1 and CDR2: SGHTS, YDEGEE. This CDR3 spans 15 amino acids. CDR3 sequence (DNA): TGTGCCAGCAGTCCAGACAGGGCTAACTCCTACGAGCAGTACTTC. Residues: CASSPDRANSYEQYF.

The gene calls are TRBV29-1 and TRBJ1-1; TRBD1 is a possible D gene (6 bases). The CDR3 has 14 amino acids. Trimming stripped 6 bases from V and 0 bases from J, with 14 bases between. The germline V gene has CDR1 SQVTM and CDR2 ANQGSEA. CDR3 bases: TGCAGCGTGAGGGGGGAACGGATGAACACTGAAGCTTTCTTT. This sequence encodes CSVRGERMNTEAFF.

This sequence joins TRBV19 and TRBJ2-1, with 8 positions matching TRBD2. The germline gives CDR1 LNHDA, CDR2 SQIVND (reference sequence). CDR3 length equals 14 residues. J gave up 9 bases and V 7 bases, and 11 bases lay outside the gene matches. The CDR3 DNA sequence: TGTGCCAGTAATAAGTTCGGGGGGGCCACTGAGCAGTTCTTC. This sequence encodes CASNKFGGATEQFF.

This chain joins TRBV7-9 and TRBJ2-2; tentative D call: TRBD1 (6 bases). V was clipped by 5 bases and J by 7 bases, with 14 bases between them. Germline assignment: CDR1 SEHNR and CDR2 FQNEAQ (reference sequence). The CDR3 is 14 amino acids. The CDR3 coding sequence is TGTGCCAGCAGCAACACAGGGAAGGGCGGGGAGCTGTTTTTT. Translating it yields CASSNTGKGGELFF.

The rearrangement links TRBV10-3 to TRBJ1-3; D remains ambiguous. This CDR3 region has 16 residues. Trimming took off 4 bases at V and 1 base at J, with 14 bases between the two ends. The V gene's germline CDR1 is ENHRY and CDR2 SYGVKD. CDR3 protein: CAISVTILRSGNTIYF. The CDR3 nucleotides are TGTGCCATCAGTGTAACCATTCTTAGGTCTGGAAACACCATATATTTT.

The DNA for the CDR3 is TGTGCCAGCCTTCGCCGAGCCCCTTTTCTGGTTGTTAGTACTGGAAACACCATATATTTT. This encodes CASLRRAPFLVVSTGNTIYF. The chain recombines TRBV19 with TRBJ1-3; D ambiguous. This CDR3 spans 20 amino acids. V was cut by 9 bases and J by 2 bases, with 32 bases left in between. CDR1 and CDR2 from the germline V gene are LNHDA and SQIVND (reference sequence).

The CDR3 region is CASSPDRGEAQYF. CDR3 in DNA: TGTGCCAGCAGCCCCGACCGGGGTGAGGCGCAGTACTTC. V gene TRBV7-8 combines with J gene TRBJ2-7; D may be TRBD2 (5 bases). The V end was cut by 5 bases, the J end by 9 bases, with 17 bases between. This CDR3 is built from 13 residues. Germline CDR1 SGHVS, CDR2 FQNEAQ.

The chain has TRBV6-6 and TRBJ1-5; D might be TRBD1 (6 bases). The CDR3 consists of 13 residues. The V end lost 6 bases, the J end lost 5 bases, and 11 bases lay between the germline ends. From germline, CDR1 is MNHNY and CDR2 SVGAGI (reference sequence). The CDR3 coding sequence is TGTGCCAGCAGGGAACAGGGCGATCAGCCCCAGCATTTT. Translated, it gives CASREQGDQPQHF.

The chain uses TRBV10-3 and TRBJ2-7, with D unclear. Trimming left V 4 bases short and J 0 bases short, with 10 bases between. The length of the CDR3 is 14 residues. Germline V gene sequence: CDR1 ENHRY, CDR2 SYGVKD. The CDR3 here is CAISADTRSYEQYF. In nucleotides, the CDR3 is TGTGCCATCAGTGCTGACACTCGCTCCTACGAGCAGTACTTC.

The chain employs TRBV10-3 and TRBJ1-2; possibly TRBD1 for D (5 bases). Germline loops: CDR1 ENHRY, CDR2 SYGVKD. The CDR3 covers 13 residues. V lost 2 bases, J lost 7 bases, and 11 bases lay in between. The CDR3 region is CAISEPQGGGYTF. The CDR3 DNA is TGTGCCATCAGTGAGCCGCAGGGCGGTGGCTACACCTTC.

This chain joins TRBV2 and TRBJ2-7; 7 bases are a match to TRBD1. The CDR3 spans 14 residues. Germline lookup yields CDR1 SNHLY and CDR2 FYNNEI. Trimming cost V 6 bases and J 8 bases; bases outside gene matches: 13. The CDR3 is CASSGETGLSKQYF. DNA of the CDR3: TGTGCCAGCAGCGGAGAGACAGGGTTAAGTAAGCAGTACTTC.

The chain is built from TRBV5-1 and TRBJ2-5; D may be TRBD1 or TRBD2 (5 bases each). Germline V CDR1 and CDR2: SGHRS, YFSETQ. The CDR3 is made up of 16 amino acids. Trimming took off 3 bases at V and 1 base at J, with 16 bases between the two ends. This CDR3 is CASSSGGGHFQETQYF. The CDR3 nucleotides read TGCGCCAGCAGCTCCGGTGGAGGACATTTCCAAGAGACCCAGTACTTC.